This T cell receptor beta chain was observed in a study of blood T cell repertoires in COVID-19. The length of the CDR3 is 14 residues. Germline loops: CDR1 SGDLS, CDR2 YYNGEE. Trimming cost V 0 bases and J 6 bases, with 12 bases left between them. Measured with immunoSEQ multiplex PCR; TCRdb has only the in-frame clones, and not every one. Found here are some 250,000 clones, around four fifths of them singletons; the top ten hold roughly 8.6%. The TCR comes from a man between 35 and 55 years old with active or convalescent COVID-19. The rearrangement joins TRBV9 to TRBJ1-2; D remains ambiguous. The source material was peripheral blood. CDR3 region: CASSVDEVYNGYTF. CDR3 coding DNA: TGTGCCAGCAGCGTAGACGAGGTTTATAATGGCTACACCTTC.